This T cell receptor beta chain derives from a study of blood T cell repertoires in COVID-19. Across the study: Sites across the United States, Italy and Spain contributed samples from acute and convalescent COVID-19. T cells, B-cell-depleted T cells, or PBMCs provided the cDNA or gDNA that served as material.

Authors' methods: Reference gene primer amplification in the assay estimated nucleated cell counts. The repertoire was sequenced with immunoSEQ multiplex PCR; TCRdb's copy has only in-frame clones and lacks some. The DNA gave D and trimming, while V, J and clone size come from that table. The table includes 100,000 to 150,000 clones, more than 60% detected once. This clone was counted once. The clonotype originates from a woman aged 70 to 79 with acute or convalescent COVID-19. Material for sequencing was peripheral blood.

CDR3 DNA sequence: TGTGCCAGTAGTACCCGGGACACCCAAGAGACCCAGTACTTC. This translates into CASSTRDTQETQYF. The chain carries TRBV19 and TRBJ2-5, with D perhaps TRBD1 (6 bases). The CDR3 runs 14 residues. Germline CDR1 and CDR2: LNHDA and SQIVND (reference sequence). The ends were cut back, 4 bases at V and 1 base at J, with 10 bases in the middle.